Below are 25 T cell receptor beta chains sequenced from a single sample in a study of tumor-infiltrating lymphocytes in localized non-small cell lung cancer. Clones were read by immunoSEQ multiplex PCR, and TCRdb kept only the in-frame ones, dropping some. Of around 18,000 clones listed, about 48% were seen once; the top ten hold roughly a sixth. Sequenced sample: lung tumor tissue. The source is a human donor with non-small cell lung cancer.

This clone was seen only once. The gene calls are TRBV5-6 and TRBJ2-3; D may correspond to TRBD1 or TRBD2 (6 bases each). Germline-derived CDR1 and CDR2 are SGHDT and YYEEEE. The CDR3 runs to 13 residues. Trimming took off 2 bases at V and 6 bases at J, with 10 bases between the two ends. CDR3 loop: CASSFYGGDTQYF. CDR3 DNA: TGTGCCAGCAGCTTCTACGGGGGCGATACGCAGTATTTT.

The CDR3 DNA reads as TGTGCCAGCAGTCCTCAGGGTAACGAGCAGTACTTC. It encodes CASSPQGNEQYF. The V and J genes are TRBV7-3 and TRBJ2-7; tentative D call: TRBD1 (5 bases). CDR1 and CDR2 (germline): SGHTA, FQGTGA. V was clipped by 6 bases and J by 5 bases, with 11 bases between them. This CDR3 contains 12 residues.

By share of the sample, this clone is medium-sized. The gene calls are TRBV7-9 and TRBJ2-3; D is unclear. In germline, CDR1 is SEHNR, CDR2 FQNEAQ (reference sequence). The V gene lost 1 base and the J gene lost 4 bases, with 9 bases spanning the gap. The CDR3 is 14 amino acids. CDR3 DNA: TGTGCCAGCAGCTTAGGGGGATTAGCAGATACGCAGTATTTT. Its translation is CASSLGGLADTQYF.

This clone is deemed medium-sized (0.01 to 0.1%). The gene calls are TRBV5-1 and TRBJ2-3; 8 positions agree with TRBD1. J lost 1 base, V lost 4 bases, and 2 bases had no gene match. The CDR3 has 14 amino acids. Germline CDR1 and CDR2: SGHRS and YFSETQ. The CDR3: CASSPDRGTDTQYF. CDR3 DNA sequence: TGCGCCAGCAGCCCGGACAGGGGCACAGATACGCAGTATTTT.

The chain links TRBV5-1 to TRBJ2-7; TRBD2 agrees at 8 bases. From germline, CDR1 is SGHRS and CDR2 YFSETQ. This CDR3 is 16 amino acids long. J gave up 0 bases and V 4 bases, and 9 bases lay outside the gene matches. The CDR3 DNA reads TGCGCCAGCAGCCCTCGGAGCGGGGGAACCTCCTACGAGCAGTACTTC. As protein: CASSPRSGGTSYEQYF.

In this sample, this clone turned up a few times. This sequence joins TRBV2 and TRBJ2-1, with 8 bases fitting TRBD1. Looked up from germline, CDR1 is SNHLY and CDR2 is FYNNEI. The J segment lost 10 bases and the V segment lost 6 bases, leaving 5 bases of the junction unmatched. The CDR3 runs 12 residues. DNA for the CDR3: TGTGCCAGCAGGACAGGGGAGGAGGAGCAGTTCTTC. Its protein is CASRTGEEEQFF.

The chain joins TRBV11-3 to TRBJ2-5, with D possibly TRBD1 on 6 matching bases. Trimming left V 4 bases short and J 5 bases short, with 14 bases between. The CDR3 covers 14 residues. Germline CDR1 reads SGHNT; CDR2 reads YENEEA. The CDR3 here is CASSYQGIGETQYF. The CDR3 DNA is TGTGCCAGCAGCTATCAGGGGATCGGGGAGACCCAGTACTTC.

This clone is large (0.1 to 1%) by share. The chain links TRBV14 to TRBJ1-6; D gene unclear. Germline V lookup: CDR1 SGHDN, CDR2 FVKESK. The CDR3 has 14 residues. The germline V and J ends were trimmed by 2 bases and 7 bases, with 9 bases remaining between them. CDR3 amino acids: CASSQRRANSPLHF. As DNA, the CDR3 is TGTGCCAGCAGCCAAAGACGGGCAAATTCACCCCTCCACTTT.

In this sample, this clone turned up a few times. The chain recombines TRBV11-1 with TRBJ2-7; a possible D gene is TRBD1 (6 bases). V lost 5 bases and J 3 bases, leaving 17 bases between the germline ends. Germline CDR1 reads SGHAT; CDR2 reads FQDESV (reference sequence). The CDR3 runs 15 residues. The chain's CDR3 is CASSIQGTFIYEQYF. The CDR3 nucleotides are TGTGCCAGCAGCATACAGGGAACTTTTATCTACGAGCAGTACTTC.

This rearrangement joins TRBV6-6 to TRBJ2-5, with no clear D. V dropped 2 bases and J dropped 4 bases, with 11 bases sitting between them. Germline CDR1 and CDR2: MNHNY and SVGAGI (reference sequence). The CDR3 sequence is 14 residues long. The CDR3 here is CASSYASPLETQYF. The CDR3 DNA is TGTGCCAGCAGTTACGCCTCTCCTTTAGAGACCCAGTACTTC.

This chain joins TRBV19 and TRBJ1-6; D gene unclear. V lost 9 bases and J lost 0, with 21 bases in between. Germline lookup yields CDR1 LNHDA and CDR2 SQIVND (reference sequence). The CDR3 consists of 18 residues. The CDR3 nucleotides read TGTGCCAGCAACTCCATTTGGACCCCTAGCTCCTATAATTCACCCCTCCACTTT. Residues: CASNSIWTPSSYNSPLHF. The variable domain in full, with the rest retrieved from reference TRBV19 and TRBJ1-6, is DGGITQSPKYLFRKEGQNVTLSCEQNLNHDAMYWYRQDPGQGLRLIYYSQIVNDFQKGDIAEGYSVSREKKESFPLTVTSAQKNPTAFYLCASNSIWTPSSYNSPLHFGNGTRLTVT.

V and J are TRBV21-1 and TRBJ2-7; the table assigns TRBD1, which was not confirmed against the DNA. TRBV21-1 counts as a pseudogene. This CDR3 comprises 16 residues. As DNA, the CDR3 is TGTGCCAGCAGCAAAGCGCTAAAGGGGGCTGCCTACGAGCAGTACTTC. Protein sequence: CASSKALKGAAYEQYF.

The chain couples TRBV7-2 to TRBJ1-3, with D unclear. Germline lookup yields CDR1 SGHTA and CDR2 FQGNSA. Trimming pared 5 bases from V and 0 bases from J, leaving 14 bases between. CDR3 length: 16 residues. This chain's CDR3 is CASSADRRASGNTIYF. The CDR3 DNA is TGTGCCAGCAGCGCCGATCGGAGGGCCTCTGGAAACACCATATATTTT.

V and J are TRBV7-9 and TRBJ2-2; 11 positions match TRBD1. Per the germline V gene, CDR1 is SEHNR and CDR2 is FQNEAQ (reference sequence). The trim removed 5 bases at V and 5 bases at J, leaving 7 bases unmatched. The CDR3 has 16 residues. This chain's CDR3 is CASSPLWDRGTGELFF. CDR3 coding DNA: TGTGCCAGCAGCCCCTTATGGGACAGGGGGACCGGGGAGCTGTTTTTT.

The V call is TRBV2, the J call TRBJ1-5, with a weak D call TRBD1 (5 bases). Germline V CDR1 and CDR2: SNHLY, FYNNEI. The CDR3 extends over 16 amino acids. The V end lost 6 bases, the J end lost 0 bases, and 15 bases lay between the germline ends. CDR3 nucleotides: TGTGCCAGCAGGTTGGGGGGAGCCCATAGCAATCAGCCCCAGCATTTT. It encodes CASRLGGAHSNQPQHF.

This clone appeared a single time. The rearrangement joins TRBV11-1 to TRBJ2-7; 9 bases line up with TRBD2. Germline V gene data show CDR1 as SGHAT and CDR2 as FQDESV (reference sequence). This CDR3 is built from 15 residues. J gave up 7 bases and V 2 bases, and 9 bases lay outside the gene matches. The CDR3 is CASSLSSGGTLEQYF. The CDR3, as DNA: TGTGCCAGCAGCTTATCCAGCGGGGGGACTCTGGAGCAGTACTTC.

This clone was detected only once. The V call is TRBV7-9, the J call TRBJ2-2; no clear D gene. The CDR3 is 15 amino acids. V dropped 1 base and J dropped 0 bases, with 6 bases sitting between them. Germline-derived CDR1 and CDR2 are SEHNR and FQNEAQ (reference sequence). The chain's CDR3 is CASSLVQTNTGELFF. CDR3 nucleotide sequence: TGTGCCAGCAGCTTAGTTCAGACGAACACCGGGGAGCTGTTTTTT.

This clone was observed a handful of times. The gene calls are TRBV19 and TRBJ1-5; D is undetermined. Germline values: CDR1 LNHDA, CDR2 SQIVND (reference sequence). V was clipped by 3 bases and J by 0 bases, with 6 bases between them. The CDR3 has 14 residues. CDR3 sequence: CASSITGSNQPQHF. The CDR3 DNA sequence: TGTGCCAGTAGTATCACGGGTAGCAATCAGCCCCAGCATTTT.

Remarks on this clone: Other DNA sequences in this sample translate to the same CDR3. The chain employs TRBV25-1 and TRBJ2-7; D is ambiguous. Germline V gene lookup returns CDR1 MGHDK and CDR2 SYGVNS. CDR3 length equals 11 residues. Trimming shortened V by 2 bases and J by 3 bases, and 2 bases separated the two germline ends. Here the CDR3 DNA reads TGTGCCAGCAGTGAAGGCTACGAGCAGTACTTC. This codes for CASSEGYEQYF.

This clone has ten or more counts. This chain uses TRBV29-1 with TRBJ1-1, with D unresolved. The V and J ends lost 4 bases and 5 bases respectively, with 17 bases between them. Germline V gene data show CDR1 as SQVTM and CDR2 as ANQGSEA. There are 14 residues in the CDR3. For the CDR3, the DNA is TGCAGCGTTGTGGCTCTTGCCGGAATGACTGAAGCTTTCTTT. The encoded protein is CSVVALAGMTEAFF.

The rearrangement uses TRBV5-6 and TRBJ1-4; 9 bases line up with TRBD1. The V and J ends lost 5 bases and 8 bases, in that order; junction bases with no gene match: 13. The CDR3 totals 16 residues. Per germline, CDR1 SGHDT and CDR2 YYEEEE. The CDR3 is CASRGDPGTGNEKLFF. CDR3 bases: TGTGCCAGCAGGGGGGACCCCGGGACAGGGAACGAAAAACTGTTTTTT.

This clone was found a few times. The CDR3 spells CASSFTGGTTEAFF. The DNA for the CDR3 is TGTGCCAGCAGCTTCACAGGGGGCACAACTGAAGCTTTCTTT. This chain joins TRBV11-3 and TRBJ1-1; 9 bases fit TRBD1. The CDR3 spans 14 residues. J was trimmed by 5 bases and V by 3 bases; bases with no gene match: 4. The germline CDR1 and CDR2 sequences are SGHNT and YENEEA.

V and J are TRBV28 and TRBJ1-1; TRBD1 matches 7 bases. J gave up 8 bases and V 5 bases, and 14 bases lay outside the gene matches. This CDR3 has 15 amino acids. In germline, CDR1 is MDHEN, CDR2 SYDVKM. CDR3: CASSPTKGAGIEAFF. The CDR3 DNA sequence: TGTGCCAGCAGTCCCACAAAGGGGGCAGGAATAGAAGCTTTCTTT.

The J gene is TRBJ2-5, the V gene TRBV11-2, with D tentatively TRBD2 (5 bases). Between the trimmed V and J ends, which lost 5 bases and 5 bases, there was a span of 9 bases. The CDR3 covers 12 residues. The V gene's germline CDR1 is SGHAT and CDR2 FQNNGV. The CDR3 nucleotides are TGTGCCAGCAGCCCTAGAGGGGAGACCCAGTACTTC. The encoded protein is CASSPRGETQYF.

The chain is built from TRBV5-1 and TRBJ1-5, with TRBD1 matching over 7 bases. Germline values: CDR1 SGHRS, CDR2 YFSETQ. Losses at the gene ends were 0 bases for V and 6 bases for J; bases not matched to a gene: 6. CDR3 length: 15 amino acids. The CDR3 DNA is TGCGCCAGCAGCTTGGGGACAGGTTCGGGTCAGCCCCAGCATTTT. The encoded protein is CASSLGTGSGQPQHF.